The next 4 T cell receptor beta chains were all read from a single sample in a study of blood T cell repertoires in COVID-19 (TCRdb year 2020). Preparation of the library involved the immunoSEQ multiplex PCR assay. The clones in this table, taken by TCRdb from immuneACCESS, are in-frame only. Not every clone is retained; where verified, under half of the shortfall comes from an unresolved V gene, and the cause of the rest is unknown. This sample gives a few hundred thousand clones in total; 70% to 90% of them show up just once. The ten most abundant clones make up approximately 4% of the sample. Sequencing was done on a sample of PBMCs or T cells enriched from blood (not recorded which). Receptor source: a woman in her 30s who had been exposed to COVID-19.

The rearrangement joins TRBV7-8 to TRBJ2-1, with TRBD2 matching over 8 bases. The V gene's germline CDR1 is SGHVS and CDR2 FQNEAQ. The ends lost 3 bases at V and 5 bases at J; junction bases unmatched: 6. CDR3 size: 15 residues. The DNA for the CDR3 is TGTGCCAGCAGCTTCGGGGGGGAGCCCGACAATGAGCAGTTCTTC. Protein sequence: CASSFGGEPDNEQFF.

This rearrangement joins TRBV28 to TRBJ1-1; a weak D match, TRBD1 (6 bases). The CDR3 loop spans 15 amino acids. The V gene's germline CDR1 is MDHEN and CDR2 SYDVKM. Trimming left V 5 bases short and J 3 bases short, with 16 bases between. For the CDR3, the DNA is TGTGCCAGCAGTGACGGACGGAAGGGGGACACTGAAGCTTTCTTT. Translated: CASSDGRKGDTEAFF.

V gene TRBV25-1 combines with J gene TRBJ1-1; the match to TRBD1 covers 9 bases. V shed 7 bases and J 5 bases; nucleotides not matched to a gene: 5. The CDR3 has 13 amino acids. CDR1 is MGHDK and CDR2 is SYGVNS in the germline V gene. Here the CDR3 DNA reads TGTGCCAGCAACGACAGGGGGAGTACTGAAGCTTTCTTT. This encodes CASNDRGSTEAFF.

This clone occurred once. The J gene is TRBJ1-1, the V gene TRBV10-1, with 7 bases that match TRBD1. V was pared by 8 bases and J by 4 bases, with 13 bases of the junction left unmatched. The germline gives CDR1 WNHNN, CDR2 SYGVQD (reference sequence). The length of the CDR3 is 15 residues. This chain's CDR3 is CASPGGRARFTEAFF. In DNA form, the CDR3 reads TGCGCCAGCCCAGGGGGGCGGGCTAGGTTCACTGAAGCTTTCTTT.